Each of the 11 T cell receptor beta chains below was sequenced from the same sample in a study of T cells in Graves' hyperthyroidism and ophthalmopathy. It was RNA transcripts that yielded the amplified TCR beta CDR3 regions. TCR CDR3 underwent first-round RT-PCR with the HTBI primer set. One entry per CDR3 protein, called by TCRdb with MiXCR from the multiplex PCR reads. The table records roughly 420,000 distinct CDR3 sequences, around 15% of them present only once. The sequenced sample was blood. Receptor source: a young woman with Graves' hyperthyroidism.

This clonotype was seen a handful of times. The chain joins TRBV6-1 to TRBJ2-3; D is ambiguous. The V and J ends lost 2 bases and 1 base respectively, with 7 bases between them. This CDR3 has 14 residues. Germline CDR1 and CDR2: MNHNS and SASEGT. CDR3 amino acids: CASSETWGTDTQYF. DNA of the CDR3: TGTGCCAGCAGTGAAACGTGGGGCACAGATACGCAGTATTTT.

This clonotype has at least ten counts. The chain joins TRBV11-2 to TRBJ1-6, with D uncertain. V lost 3 bases and J 7 bases, leaving 4 bases between the germline ends. CDR1 SGHAT and CDR2 FQNNGV come from the germline V gene. The CDR3 spans 12 residues. CDR3 coding DNA: TGTGCCAGCAGCTTCGCAAATTCACCCCTCCACTTT. Its protein product is CASSFANSPLHF.

This clonotype was observed a few times. V and J are TRBV12-3 or TRBV12-4 and TRBJ1-5; tentative D call: TRBD1 (6 bases). Trimming pared 5 bases from V and 3 bases from J, leaving 11 bases between. The CDR3 is 14 residues long. In nucleotides, the CDR3 is TGTGCCAGCAGTAAAGGACAGAACAATCAGCCCCAGCATTTT. It is translated as CASSKGQNNQPQHF.

At least ten counts were recorded for this clonotype. This chain uses TRBV6-6 with TRBJ2-3; TRBD2 agrees at 12 bases. Germline-derived CDR1 and CDR2 are MNHNY and SVGAGI (reference sequence). The CDR3 extends over 19 amino acids. J was trimmed by 9 bases and V by 4 bases; bases with no gene match: 20. The CDR3 DNA reads as TGTGCCAGCAGTTCCGACCTTACTCTAGCGGGAGGGAGGAGAGGGACGCAGTATTTT. Its protein is CASSSDLTLAGGRRGTQYF.

This clonotype was observed at least ten times. The chain carries TRBV28 and TRBJ2-3; D may be TRBD2 (6 bases). Trimming stripped 6 bases from V and 1 base from J, with 17 bases between. Looked up from germline, CDR1 is MDHEN and CDR2 is SYDVKM. The CDR3 is 16 residues long. CDR3 in DNA: TGTGCCAGCAGGATAATAGCGGAACCAGGCACAGATACGCAGTATTTT. It encodes CASRIIAEPGTDTQYF.

This clonotype occurred many times. V is TRBV28 and J is TRBJ1-5; 8 nucleotides line up with TRBD1. This CDR3 region has 16 residues. J gave up 2 bases and V 9 bases, and 12 bases lay outside the gene matches. From germline, CDR1 is MDHEN and CDR2 SYDVKM. DNA of the CDR3: TGTGCCAGTACCCTCTGGACAGGGCTAGGCAATCAGCCCCAGCATTTT. It yields the protein CASTLWTGLGNQPQHF.

In this sample, this clonotype turned up many times. V gene TRBV12-3 or TRBV12-4 combines with J gene TRBJ2-5; 8 nucleotides align to TRBD2. After removal of 6 bases from V and 2 bases from J, the junction contained 5 bases not matched to a gene. This CDR3 is 14 amino acids long. CDR3 nucleotide sequence: TGTGCCAGCAGCCCGACTAGCGCACAAGAGACCCAGTACTTC. Translation gives CASSPTSAQETQYF.

This clonotype has at least ten counts. The V gene is TRBV5-1, the J gene TRBJ2-3; D is undetermined. From germline, CDR1 is SGHRS and CDR2 YFSETQ. The length of the CDR3 is 14 residues. V was cut by 1 base and J by 10 bases, with 16 bases left in between. CDR3 sequence: CASSLTRLSTSQYF. The DNA of the CDR3 is TGCGCCAGCAGCTTGACTCGTCTGTCTACATCGCAGTATTTT.

This clonotype was detected only a few times. The V gene is TRBV5-5, the J gene TRBJ1-2; 7 nucleotides agree with TRBD1. CDR3 size: 14 residues. Losses at the gene ends were 2 bases for V and 7 bases for J; bases not matched to a gene: 8. The germline gives CDR1 SGHKS, CDR2 YYEKEE (reference sequence). Written as DNA, the CDR3 is TGTGCCAGCAGCTTATCCGGACAGGTCCCTGGCTACACCTTC. It codes for CASSLSGQVPGYTF.

In its sample, this clonotype was seen many times. The genes are TRBV29-1 and TRBJ2-1, with 12 bases matching TRBD1. This CDR3 contains 14 residues. Germline-derived CDR1 and CDR2 are SQVTM and ANQGSEA. Trimming removed 4 bases from V and 8 bases from J; junction bases left unmatched: 6. CDR3: CSVVPGQGAHEQFF. CDR3 DNA sequence: TGCAGCGTTGTACCGGGACAGGGGGCCCATGAGCAGTTCTTC.

The V and J genes are TRBV19 and TRBJ1-6; D gene unclear. The CDR3 runs 12 residues. CDR1 and CDR2 from the germline V gene are LNHDA and SQIVND (reference sequence). V gave up 5 bases and J gave up 6 bases, with 5 bases separating them. CDR3 loop: CASSHANSPLHF. The CDR3 bases are TGTGCCAGTAGTCACGCTAATTCACCCCTCCACTTT.